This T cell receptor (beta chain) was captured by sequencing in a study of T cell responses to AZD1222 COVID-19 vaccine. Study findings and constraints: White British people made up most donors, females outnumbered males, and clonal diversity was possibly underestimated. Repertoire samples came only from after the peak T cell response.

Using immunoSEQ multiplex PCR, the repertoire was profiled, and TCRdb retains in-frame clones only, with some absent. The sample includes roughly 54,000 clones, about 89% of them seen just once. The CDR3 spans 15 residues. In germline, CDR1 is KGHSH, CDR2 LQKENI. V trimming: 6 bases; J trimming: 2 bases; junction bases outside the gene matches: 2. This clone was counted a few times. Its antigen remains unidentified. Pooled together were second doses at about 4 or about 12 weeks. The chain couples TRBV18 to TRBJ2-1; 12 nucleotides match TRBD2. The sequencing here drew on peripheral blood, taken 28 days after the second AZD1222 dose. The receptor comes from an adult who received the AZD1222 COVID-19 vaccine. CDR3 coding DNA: TGTGCCAGCTCGACTAGCGGGAGCCCCTACAATGAGCAGTTCTTC. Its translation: CASSTSGSPYNEQFF.